This T cell receptor (beta chain) is drawn from a study of metastatic and nonmetastatic thyroid tumors (dated by TCRdb to the early 2020s). In terms of the full investigation: Repertoires were compared across peripheral blood and tumor or nodule tissue samples from malignant and benign thyroid patients. The paper as a whole reports these results and caveats: In both blood and tumor samples, malignant tumors were reported to have significantly higher TCR beta diversity than benign nodules.

No treatment had been received by any patient before thyroid surgery. Using T-cell receptor beta sequencing, the researchers looked back retrospectively at clinical samples from patients, gathered between about 2011 and 2019. Per the germline V gene, MNHNS is the CDR1 and SASEGT is the CDR2. Between the V and J ends, shortened by 2 bases and 5 bases respectively, the junction contains 8 bases. Including cysteine and phenylalanine, the CDR3 has 13 amino acids. Of the read, only the CDR3 DNA is kept; its 39 bases are in frame from base 1. The table lists this clone with many counts. The antigen it binds to is not known. Per-base qualities were not stored, and no clone one base away is much larger. Library generation was performed with PCR. These reads were obtained on an Illumina HiSeq 4000. High-throughput sequencing was used to profile the CDR3 region of the TCR beta-chain in every patient. From the authors' description of their analysis: The researchers built a classifier to tell apart papillary thyroid cancer patients with distant metastasis, based on CDR3 differences among clinicopathological groups. To measure repertoire diversity the researchers used the Shannon index, while the Morisita-Horn index served to gauge how similar the tumor and blood repertoires were. TCRdb reran the public reads through fastp at Q25 and MiXCR, keeping productive beta chains. TCRdb, not the original authors, processed these V and J calls. Counted in this sample were tens of thousands of clones; 4% of them appeared once. The ten largest clones add up to roughly 21% of the sample.

The source of this sequence is a female donor with papillary thyroid cancer or a benign thyroid nodule (not recorded which). Some clones in this sample may be carry-over from other donors' samples. The chain is made from TRBV6-1 and TRBJ2-3, with TRBD2 tentatively as D gene (5 bases match). The sequenced sample was blood. The nucleotide sequence reads as follows: TGTGCCAGCAGTGAAATCCGGGGAGATACGCAGTATTTT. Translated, it reads CASSEIRGDTQYF.